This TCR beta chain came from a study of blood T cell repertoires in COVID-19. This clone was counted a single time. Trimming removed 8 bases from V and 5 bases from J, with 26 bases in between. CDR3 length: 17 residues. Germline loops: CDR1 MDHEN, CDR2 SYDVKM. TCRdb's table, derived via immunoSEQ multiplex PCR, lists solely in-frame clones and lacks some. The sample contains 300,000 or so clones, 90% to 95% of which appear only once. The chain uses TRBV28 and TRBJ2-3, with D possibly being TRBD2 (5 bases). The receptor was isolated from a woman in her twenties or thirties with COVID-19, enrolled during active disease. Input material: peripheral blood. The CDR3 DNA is TGTGCCAGCGCTTCGCCCTTGGACTTTGAGCCGGGAGATACGCAGTATTTT. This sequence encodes CASASPLDFEPGDTQYF.